A selection of T cell receptor beta chains follows, all from one sample in a study of T cell responses to AZD1222 COVID-19 vaccine. Sequencing was performed with immunoSEQ multiplex PCR; in TCRdb, only in-frame clones are kept and a portion is missing. The table lists under 150,000 clones, roughly 92% of them singletons. The source was peripheral blood, collected on day 0 of AZD1222 vaccination. Every receptor here comes from an adult in good health. CDR3s include the opening cysteine and the closing phenylalanine or tryptophan. The D gene is left open where the match is weak. Size is stated for part of the rows, as once, few or many counts, or as a class when the clone is expanded.

>once|TRBV28|TRBJ1-2|14|-
CASRDSRGDYGYTF
TGTGCCAGCAGGGACTCGAGGGGGGACTATGGCTACACCTTC
>-|TRBV5-5|TRBJ2-7|15|-
CASSLVRGRQYEQYF
TGTGCCAGCAGCTTGGTTCGAGGCCGACAATACGAGCAGTACTTC
>-|TRBV15|TRBJ2-3|14|-
CATSRGQSTDTQYF
TGTGCCACCAGCAGAGGACAGAGCACAGATACGCAGTATTTT
>once|TRBV18|TRBJ1-1|14|-
CASSPSQGSAEAFF
TGTGCCAGCTCACCCTCACAGGGATCCGCTGAAGCTTTCTTT
>-|TRBV5-8|TRBJ1-2|14|TRBD1
CASPGTGVNYGYTF
TGTGCCAGCCCCGGGACAGGAGTTAACTATGGCTACACCTTC
>-|TRBV5-5|TRBJ1-1|15|-
CASRAFFGRDTEAFF
TGTGCCAGCAGGGCTTTTTTTGGGAGGGACACTGAAGCTTTCTTT
>-|TRBV5-1|TRBJ2-1|15|-
CASSLDGSSYNEQFF
TGCGCCAGCAGCTTGGACGGAAGCTCCTACAATGAGCAGTTCTTC
>-|TRBV19|TRBJ1-2|17|-
CASIEGRGIRSNYGYTF
TGTGCCAGTATCGAAGGTCGAGGGATTCGATCTAACTATGGCTACACCTTC
>few|TRBV5-4|TRBJ1-1|13|TRBD1
CASSTTGGTEAFF
TGTGCCAGCAGCACGACAGGGGGCACTGAAGCTTTCTTT
>-|TRBV2|TRBJ2-5|14|-
CASRGISKGETQYF
TGTGCCAGCAGGGGGATTTCCAAGGGGGAGACCCAGTACTTC
>-|TRBV19|TRBJ2-7|13|TRBD1
CASSMGQSYEQYF
TGTGCCAGTAGTATGGGACAGTCCTACGAGCAGTACTTC
>-|TRBV27|TRBJ1-2|14|-
CASSSAGGDYGYTF
TGTGCCAGCAGTTCTGCGGGGGGGGACTATGGCTACACCTTC
>-|TRBV5-5|TRBJ2-3|15|-
CASSLTGHREHTQYF
TGTGCCAGCAGCTTGACGGGCCACCGCGAACATACGCAGTATTTT
>-|TRBV5-1|TRBJ1-1|15|TRBD1
CASSPGQGANTEAFF
TGCGCCAGCAGCCCCGGACAGGGGGCAAACACTGAAGCTTTCTTT
>-|TRBV9|TRBJ1-1|13|-
CASSGRANTEAFF
TGTGCCAGCAGCGGGAGGGCGAACACTGAAGCTTTCTTT
>-|TRBV3-1/TRBV3-2|TRBJ1-2|16|TRBD1
CASSQDPGQTSYGYTF
TGTGCCAGCAGCCAAGATCCGGGACAGACGAGCTATGGCTACACCTTC
>-|TRBV7-2|TRBJ1-2|16|TRBD1
CASSLVATGTGDSYTF
TGTGCCAGCAGCTTAGTGGCGACCGGGACAGGGGATAGCTACACCTTC
>once|TRBV28|TRBJ1-5|14|-
CASSLGQRNQPQHF
TGTGCCAGCAGTTTGGGGCAGCGAAATCAGCCCCAGCATTTT
>-|TRBV19|TRBJ1-6|14|TRBD1
CASTPTTGNSPLHF
TGTGCCAGTACCCCTACGACAGGGAACTCACCCCTCCACTTT
>-|TRBV28|TRBJ2-7|14|TRBD1
CASKQGGFAHEQYF
TGTGCCAGCAAACAGGGGGGCTTTGCCCACGAGCAGTACTTC
>-|TRBV6-2/TRBV6-3|TRBJ1-5|13|-
CASSRDSNQPQHF
TGTGCCAGCAGTCGTGACAGCAATCAGCCCCAGCATTTT
>-|TRBV3-1/TRBV3-2|TRBJ2-7|15|TRBD2
CASSHAGGQSYEQYF
TGTGCCAGCAGCCATGCGGGGGGGCAATCCTACGAGCAGTACTTC
>once|TRBV5-6|TRBJ1-2|15|-
CASSPRRQDPYGYTF
TGTGCCAGCAGCCCAAGACGACAGGACCCCTATGGCTACACCTTC
>-|TRBV10-2|TRBJ2-7|13|TRBD1
CASGQGSSYEQYF
TGCGCCAGCGGACAGGGTAGCTCCTACGAGCAGTACTTC
>-|TRBV15|TRBJ2-1|19|-
CATSRDFGGTADVYNEQFF
TGTGCCACCAGCAGAGATTTCGGAGGGACCGCCGACGTCTACAATGAGCAGTTCTTC
>few|TRBV2|TRBJ1-5|14|TRBD1
CASSGTGKNQPQHF
TGTGCCAGCAGTGGGACAGGGAAAAATCAGCCCCAGCATTTT
>-|TRBV5-8|TRBJ1-1|15|TRBD1
CASSRQGQGRGEAFF
TGTGCCAGCAGCCGTCAGGGACAGGGGAGGGGTGAAGCTTTCTTT
>-|TRBV7-8|TRBJ1-4|14|-
CASSAPSTNEKLFF
TGTGCCAGCAGCGCCCCCAGTACTAATGAAAAACTGTTTTTT
>-|TRBV6-5|TRBJ1-1|14|-
CASSFLRDYTEAFF
TGTGCCAGCAGTTTCCTCCGGGACTACACTGAAGCTTTCTTT
>-|TRBV3-1/TRBV3-2|TRBJ1-4|15|TRBD1
CASTKGQAFGEKLFF
TGTGCCAGTACGAAGGGACAGGCTTTTGGGGAAAAACTGTTTTTT
>-|TRBV19|TRBJ2-3|14|TRBD2
CASKIGTSVDTQYF
TGTGCCAGTAAGATCGGGACTAGCGTGGATACGCAGTATTTT
>-|TRBV24-1|TRBJ1-5|11|-
CATGQYQPQHF
TGTGCCACCGGTCAGTATCAGCCCCAGCATTTT
>-|TRBV25-1|TRBJ2-3|16|-
CASSPGGGAGTDTQYF
TGTGCCAGCAGCCCGGGGGGCGGGGCCGGCACAGATACGCAGTATTTT
>-|TRBV5-8|TRBJ2-3|13|-
CASLAKGTDTQYF
TGTGCCAGCTTAGCTAAGGGCACAGATACGCAGTATTTT
>-|TRBV29-1|TRBJ1-1|13|TRBD1
CSVKGQGYTEAFF
TGCAGCGTTAAGGGACAGGGATACACTGAAGCTTTCTTT
>-|TRBV7-9|TRBJ1-6|16|-
CASSLTESNYNSPLHF
TGTGCCAGCAGCTTAACAGAGTCGAACTATAATTCACCCCTCCACTTT
>-|TRBV7-6|TRBJ2-2|16|-
CASSLELTANTGELFF
TGTGCCAGCAGCTTAGAGTTGACAGCGAACACCGGGGAGCTGTTTTTT
>-|TRBV2|TRBJ2-3|14|TRBD1
CARTRQGRADTQYF
TGTGCCAGAACCCGACAGGGGCGCGCAGATACGCAGTATTTT
>-|TRBV6-4|TRBJ2-3|14|TRBD2
CASSDAGGTDTQYF
TGTGCCAGCAGTGACGCGGGGGGCACAGATACGCAGTATTTT
>once|TRBV19|TRBJ2-2|14|-
CARSTGSNTGELFF
TGTGCCAGGTCGACAGGATCGAACACCGGGGAGCTGTTTTTT